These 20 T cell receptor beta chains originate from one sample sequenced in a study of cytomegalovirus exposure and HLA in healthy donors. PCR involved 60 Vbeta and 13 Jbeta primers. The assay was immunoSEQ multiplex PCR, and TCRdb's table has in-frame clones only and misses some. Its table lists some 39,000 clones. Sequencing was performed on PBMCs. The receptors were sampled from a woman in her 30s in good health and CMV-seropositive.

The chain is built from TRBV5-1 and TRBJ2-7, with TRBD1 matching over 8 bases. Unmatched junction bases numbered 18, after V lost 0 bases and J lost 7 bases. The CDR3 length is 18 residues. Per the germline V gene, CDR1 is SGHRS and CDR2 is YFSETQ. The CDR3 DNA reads TGCGCCAGCAGCTTGGGTGGACAGGGTCACCACCCCGTCGGGGAGCAGTACTTC. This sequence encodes CASSLGGQGHHPVGEQYF.

This chain's CDR3 is CASRKLETGNQETQYF. CDR3 nucleotide sequence: TGTGCCAGCAGAAAATTGGAAACAGGGAACCAAGAGACCCAGTACTTC. This chain connects TRBV2 to TRBJ2-5; a weak D match, TRBD1 (6 bases). Germline lookup yields CDR1 SNHLY and CDR2 FYNNEI. The CDR3 runs 16 residues. The ends were cut back, 6 bases at V and 0 bases at J, with 17 bases in the middle.

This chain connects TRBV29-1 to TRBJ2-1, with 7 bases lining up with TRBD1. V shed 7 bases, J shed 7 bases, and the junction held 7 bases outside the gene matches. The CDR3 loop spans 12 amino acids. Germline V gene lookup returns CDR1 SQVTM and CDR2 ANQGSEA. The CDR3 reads CSARDSANEQFF. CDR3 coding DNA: TGCAGCGCCCGGGACAGTGCTAATGAGCAGTTCTTC.

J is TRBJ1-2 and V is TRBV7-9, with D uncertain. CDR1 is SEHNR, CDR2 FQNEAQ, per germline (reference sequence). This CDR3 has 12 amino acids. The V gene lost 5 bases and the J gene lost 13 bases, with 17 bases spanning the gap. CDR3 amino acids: CASSPSAATITF. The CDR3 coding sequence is TGTGCCAGCAGCCCCTCTGCGGCGACCATCACCTTC. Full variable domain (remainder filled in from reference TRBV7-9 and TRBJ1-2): DTGVSQNPRHKITKRGQNVTFRCDPISEHNRLYWYRQTLGQGPEFLTYFQNEAQLEKSRLLSDRFSAERPKGSFSTLEIQRTEQGDSAMYLCASSPSAATITFGSGTRLTVV.

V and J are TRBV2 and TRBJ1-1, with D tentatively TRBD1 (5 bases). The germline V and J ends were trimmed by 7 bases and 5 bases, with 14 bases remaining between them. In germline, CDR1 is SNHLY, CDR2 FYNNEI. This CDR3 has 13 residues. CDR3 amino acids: CASTLGVFTEAFF. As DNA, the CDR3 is TGTGCCAGCACCCTAGGGGTGTTTACTGAAGCTTTCTTT.

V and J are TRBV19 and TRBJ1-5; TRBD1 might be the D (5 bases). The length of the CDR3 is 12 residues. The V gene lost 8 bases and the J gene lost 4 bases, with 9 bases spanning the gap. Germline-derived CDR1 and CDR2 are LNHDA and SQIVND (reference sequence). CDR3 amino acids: CASSYRNQPQHF. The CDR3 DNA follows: TGTGCCAGTTCCTACAGGAATCAGCCCCAGCATTTT.

The CDR3 region is CASSGPAPREQYF. In DNA form, the CDR3 reads TGTGCCAGCAGTGGCCCCGCGCCCCGCGAGCAGTACTTC. This chain joins TRBV2 and TRBJ2-7; no firm D call. The germline CDR1 and CDR2 sequences are SNHLY and FYNNEI. V was cut by 4 bases and J by 6 bases, with 13 bases left in between. The CDR3 has 13 residues.

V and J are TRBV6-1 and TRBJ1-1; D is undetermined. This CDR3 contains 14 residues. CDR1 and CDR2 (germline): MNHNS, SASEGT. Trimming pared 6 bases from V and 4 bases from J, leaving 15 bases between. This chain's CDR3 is CASSPGVFGTEAFF. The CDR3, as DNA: TGTGCCAGCAGCCCGGGTGTGTTTGGCACTGAAGCTTTCTTT.

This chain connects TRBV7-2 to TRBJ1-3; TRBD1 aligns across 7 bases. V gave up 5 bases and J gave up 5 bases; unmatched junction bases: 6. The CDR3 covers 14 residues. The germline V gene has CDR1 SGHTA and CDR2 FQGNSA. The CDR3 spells CASSQWTGRNTIYF. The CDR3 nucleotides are TGTGCCAGCAGCCAATGGACAGGCCGAAACACCATATATTTT.

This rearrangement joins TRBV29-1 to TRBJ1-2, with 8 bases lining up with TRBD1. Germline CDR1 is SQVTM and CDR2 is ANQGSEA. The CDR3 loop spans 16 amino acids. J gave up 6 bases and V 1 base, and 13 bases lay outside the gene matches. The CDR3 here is CSVEGGSLQGADGYTF. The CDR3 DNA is TGCAGCGTTGAAGGCGGGTCCCTGCAGGGGGCGGATGGCTACACCTTC. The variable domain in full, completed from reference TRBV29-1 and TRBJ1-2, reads SAVISQKPSRDICQRGTSLTIQCQVDSQVTMMFWYRQQPGQSLTLIATANQGSEATYESGFVIDKFPISRPNLTFSTLTVSNMSPEDSSIYLCSVEGGSLQGADGYTFGSGTRLTVV.

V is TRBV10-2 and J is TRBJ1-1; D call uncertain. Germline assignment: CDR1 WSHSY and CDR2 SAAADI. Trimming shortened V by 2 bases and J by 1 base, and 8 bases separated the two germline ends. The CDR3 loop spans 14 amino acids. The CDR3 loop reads CASSERERNTEAFF. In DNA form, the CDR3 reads TGCGCCAGCAGTGAGAGGGAGAGGAACACTGAAGCTTTCTTT.

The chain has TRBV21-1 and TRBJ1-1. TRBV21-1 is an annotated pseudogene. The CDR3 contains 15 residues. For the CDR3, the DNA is TGTGCCAGCAGCAAAGTAACTAGGGTAACCATTGAAGCTTTCTTT. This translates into CASSKVTRVTIEAFF.

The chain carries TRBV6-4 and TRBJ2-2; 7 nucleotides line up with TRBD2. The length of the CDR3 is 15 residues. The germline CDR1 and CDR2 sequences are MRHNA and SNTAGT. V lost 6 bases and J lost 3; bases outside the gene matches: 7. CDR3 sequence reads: CASSPRAGDTGELFF. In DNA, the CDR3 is TGTGCCAGCAGCCCTCGGGCGGGGGACACCGGGGAGCTGTTTTTT.

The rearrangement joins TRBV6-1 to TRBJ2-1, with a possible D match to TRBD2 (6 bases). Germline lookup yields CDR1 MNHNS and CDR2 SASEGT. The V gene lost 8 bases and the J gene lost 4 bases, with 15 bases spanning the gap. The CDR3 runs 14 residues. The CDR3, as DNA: TGTGCCAGCCCTGAGGACTACGGATACAATGAGCAGTTCTTC. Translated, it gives CASPEDYGYNEQFF.

The CDR3 sequence: CASSDQGSEAFF. The DNA for the CDR3 is TGCGCCAGCAGCGATCAGGGATCTGAAGCTTTCTTT. The chain is built from TRBV10-1 and TRBJ1-1; D is perhaps TRBD1 (5 bases). Germline CDR1 WNHNN, CDR2 SYGVQD (reference sequence). V was clipped by 6 bases and J by 6 bases, with 11 bases between them. This CDR3 region has 12 residues.

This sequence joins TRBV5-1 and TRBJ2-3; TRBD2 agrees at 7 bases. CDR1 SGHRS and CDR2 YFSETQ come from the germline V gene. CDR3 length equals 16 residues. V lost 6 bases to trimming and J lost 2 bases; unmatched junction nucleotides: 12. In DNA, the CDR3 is TGCGCCAGCAACCCCGGGGTGCGGGGGTACACAGATACGCAGTATTTT. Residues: CASNPGVRGYTDTQYF.

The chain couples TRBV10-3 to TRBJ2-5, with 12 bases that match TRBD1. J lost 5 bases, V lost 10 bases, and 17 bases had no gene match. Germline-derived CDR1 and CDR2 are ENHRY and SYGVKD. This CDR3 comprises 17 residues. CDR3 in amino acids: CATRHPGTGGGGETQYF. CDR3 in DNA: TGTGCCACCCGACACCCCGGGACAGGGGGCGGTGGGGAGACCCAGTACTTC.

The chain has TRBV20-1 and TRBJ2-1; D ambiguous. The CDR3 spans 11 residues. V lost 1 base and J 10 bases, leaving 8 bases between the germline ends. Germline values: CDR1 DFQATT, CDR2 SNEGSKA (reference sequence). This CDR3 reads CSARGPKEQFF. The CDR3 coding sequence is TGCAGTGCTAGAGGTCCCAAAGAGCAGTTCTTC.

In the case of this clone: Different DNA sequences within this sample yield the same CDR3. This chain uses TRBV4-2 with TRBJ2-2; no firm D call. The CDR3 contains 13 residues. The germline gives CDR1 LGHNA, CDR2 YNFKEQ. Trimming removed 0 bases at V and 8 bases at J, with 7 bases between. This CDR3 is CASSQDRSGELFF. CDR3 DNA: TGTGCCAGCAGCCAAGATCGGTCGGGGGAGCTGTTTTTT.

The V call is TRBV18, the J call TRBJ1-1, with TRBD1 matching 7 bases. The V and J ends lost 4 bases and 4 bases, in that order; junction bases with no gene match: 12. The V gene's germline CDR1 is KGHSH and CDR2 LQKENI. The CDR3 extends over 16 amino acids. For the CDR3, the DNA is TGTGCCAGCTCACGACGAATTACAGGGGTGGGCACTGAAGCTTTCTTT. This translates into CASSRRITGVGTEAFF.